This T cell receptor (beta chain) was sequenced in a study of CD8+ T cells in alopecia areata. About the research overall: The tofacitinib course ran for 6 to 18 months and was followed by 6 months off drug. General study results and limits: Expanded CD8+ clones among the top 100, as well as scalp clonality, were significantly decreased by tofacitinib. The treated group had a single nonresponder, limiting CD8+ expansion-response conclusions.

Treatment indicated: oral pan-JAK inhibitor, 5-10 mg twice daily. This clone was seen more than once but under ten times. The antigen is unknown. Losses at the gene ends were 1 base for V and 7 bases for J; bases not matched to a gene: 3. Germline assignment: CDR1 SQVTM and CDR2 ANQGSEA. The CDR3 extends over 13 amino acids. cDNA prepared by RNA extraction and subsequent reverse transcription served as the template for sequencing. Sequencing was performed with immunoSEQ multiplex PCR; in TCRdb, only in-frame clones are kept and a portion is missing. The table records some 190,000 clones, more than 55% of them present only once.

The V call is TRBV29-1, the J call TRBJ2-1, with TRBD2 identical over 8 bases. This receptor was obtained from a human donor with alopecia areata. The sample was CD4+ T cells sorted from blood, taken around week 44, from a patient treated with tofacitinib. DNA of the CDR3: TGCAGCGTTGAAGGGCAGCGGGGGAATGAGCAGTTCTTC. It specifies CSVEGQRGNEQFF.